This TCR beta chain was captured by sequencing in a study of control samples from healthy donors and cancer patients. The table came from immunoSEQ multiplex PCR; TCRdb's copy has only in-frame clones and leaves some out. The sample includes about 59,000 clones, 92% seen only once; the top ten take about 1.7%. Germline V lookup: CDR1 SGHDN, CDR2 FVKESK. The CDR3 consists of 13 residues. Between the trimmed V and J ends, which lost 4 bases and 1 base, there was a span of 8 bases. The specimen was PBMCs. This receptor was obtained from a man aged 35 to 55 with colorectal cancer. The rearrangement joins TRBV14 to TRBJ2-7; possible D gene TRBD1, 5 bases. The CDR3 DNA sequence: TGTGCCAGCAGCCTCCGACAGTCCTACGAGCAGTACTTC. Encoded protein: CASSLRQSYEQYF.